One and the same sample provided the 13 T cell receptor beta chains below, sequenced in a study of control samples from healthy donors and cancer patients. Clones were read by immunoSEQ multiplex PCR, and TCRdb kept only the in-frame ones, dropping some. The table records about 180,000 clones, 91% of them present only once. Source material: blood. These receptors all come from a woman aged 40 to 49 in good health.

The chain couples TRBV28 to TRBJ1-6, with 9 bases identical to TRBD1. The V and J ends lost 5 bases and 9 bases, in that order; junction bases with no gene match: 8. The CDR3 runs 15 residues. Germline lookup yields CDR1 MDHEN and CDR2 SYDVKM. This CDR3 reads CASSPGQGNSSPLHF. In nucleotides, the CDR3 is TGTGCCAGCAGTCCCGGACAGGGGAATTCTTCACCCCTCCACTTT.

The V and J genes are TRBV5-6 and TRBJ1-2; D may be TRBD1 (5 bases). This CDR3 comprises 12 residues. Germline V gene data show CDR1 as SGHDT and CDR2 as YYEEEE. V lost 2 bases, J lost 7 bases, and 9 bases lay in between. The chain's CDR3 is CASSFQGFGYTF. CDR3 nucleotides: TGTGCCAGCAGCTTCCAGGGTTTTGGCTACACCTTC.

Only a few counts were recorded for this clone. The chain couples TRBV18 to TRBJ2-7; a possible D gene is TRBD2 (5 bases). This CDR3 spans 12 amino acids. The V gene lost 3 bases and the J gene lost 7 bases, with 10 bases spanning the gap. Germline loops: CDR1 KGHSH, CDR2 LQKENI. The CDR3 region is CASSPLSGEQYF. CDR3 nucleotide sequence: TGTGCCAGCTCACCCCTCTCGGGAGAGCAGTACTTC.

The chain is built from TRBV7-2 and TRBJ1-2, with unresolved D. The CDR3 sequence is 12 residues long. Germline lookup yields CDR1 SGHTA and CDR2 FQGNSA. Trimming removed 5 bases from V and 4 bases from J, with 8 bases in between. This CDR3 is CASSPVGYGYTF. The CDR3 nucleotides are TGTGCCAGCAGCCCAGTGGGCTATGGCTACACCTTC.

The table lists this clone with a count of one. V gene TRBV5-1 combines with J gene TRBJ2-1; a possible D gene is TRBD1 (5 bases). V was pared by 0 bases and J by 2 bases, with 9 bases between. The CDR3 extends over 15 amino acids. Germline V gives CDR1 SGHRS, CDR2 YFSETQ. CDR3 region: CASSLEGPAYNEQFF. DNA of the CDR3: TGCGCCAGCAGCTTGGAGGGGCCCGCCTACAATGAGCAGTTCTTC. Based on the CDR3 plus reference TRBV5-1 and TRBJ2-1, the full variable domain is KAGVTQTPRYLIKTRGQQVTLSCSPISGHRSVSWYQQTPGQGLQFLFEYFSETQRNKGNFPGRFSGRQFSNSRSEMNVSTLELGDSALYLCASSLEGPAYNEQFFGPGTRLTVL.

The chain joins TRBV6-5 to TRBJ1-1; a possible D gene is TRBD1 (6 bases). V lost 7 bases and J lost 4, with 10 bases in between. From germline, CDR1 is MNHEY and CDR2 SVGAGI. CDR3 length: 12 amino acids. This CDR3 is CASKQGSTEAFF. The CDR3 DNA sequence: TGTGCCAGCAAACAGGGAAGCACTGAAGCTTTCTTT.

The sample holds one count of this clone. The rearrangement uses TRBV10-3 and TRBJ2-5, with 8 bases identical to TRBD2. There are 16 residues in the CDR3. The trim removed 3 bases at V and 6 bases at J, leaving 12 bases unmatched. Germline values: CDR1 ENHRY, CDR2 SYGVKD. The CDR3 loop is CAISERGGLAEKTQYF. DNA of the CDR3: TGTGCCATCAGTGAACGGGGGGGATTGGCGGAGAAGACCCAGTACTTC.

About this clone itself: Distinct nucleotide sequences in the sample also encode this CDR3. The V call is TRBV19, the J call TRBJ2-1, with TRBD2 as a possible D gene (6 bases). The germline V gene encodes CDR1 LNHDA and CDR2 SQIVND (reference sequence). This CDR3 contains 13 residues. The CDR3 loop is CATRLGSYNEQFF. CDR3 coding DNA: TGTGCTACGCGACTAGGTAGTTATAATGAGCAGTTCTTC.

This clone was detected a few times. The chain couples TRBV15 to TRBJ2-3; maybe TRBD2 (5 bases). The CDR3 is 14 residues long. V was cut by 2 bases and J by 2 bases, with 8 bases left in between. Germline lookup yields CDR1 LNHNV and CDR2 YYDKDF (reference sequence). CDR3 nucleotide sequence: TGTGCCACCAGCAGACGACGGGACACAGATACGCAGTATTTT. Amino acids: CATSRRRDTDTQYF.

The V call is TRBV14, the J call TRBJ1-5; D gene uncertain. This CDR3 region has 17 residues. Trimming took off 1 base at V and 2 bases at J, with 15 bases between the two ends. Looked up from germline, CDR1 is SGHDN and CDR2 is FVKESK. The CDR3 reads CASSQVEAGPGNQPQHF. DNA of the CDR3: TGTGCCAGCAGCCAAGTGGAGGCCGGGCCGGGCAATCAGCCCCAGCATTTT.

This clone has a single count. DNA for the CDR3: TGTGCCAGCAGTTTAGAAGGGGCCGATAATTCACCCCTCCACTTT. Its translation is CASSLEGADNSPLHF. The V gene is TRBV27, the J gene TRBJ1-6, with D possibly matching TRBD1 (5 bases). The length of the CDR3 is 15 residues. The germline CDR1 and CDR2 sequences are MNHEY and SMNVEV (reference sequence). Trimming pared 2 bases from V and 5 bases from J, leaving 10 bases between.

About this clone: A read error is possible here, since a much larger clone lies one base away. The rearrangement links TRBV9 to TRBJ1-3; D gene ambiguous. CDR1 and CDR2 from the germline V gene are SGDLS and YYNGEE. Trimming stripped 5 bases from V and 4 bases from J, with 7 bases between. The CDR3 sequence is 12 residues long. The CDR3 here is CASRGGGNTIYF. The DNA for the CDR3 is TGTGCCAGCAGAGGAGGGGGAAACACCATATATTTT.

Remarks on this clone: The identical CDR3 is also encoded by other nucleotide sequences in the sample. V gene TRBV27 combines with J gene TRBJ1-2; weak D call: TRBD1 (5 bases). The V and J ends lost 2 bases and 5 bases respectively, with 9 bases between them. The CDR3 is 13 amino acids. Germline lookup yields CDR1 MNHEY and CDR2 SMNVEV (reference sequence). CDR3 sequence: CASSLGGGYGYTF. The CDR3 region has the DNA TGTGCCAGCAGTTTAGGGGGGGGTTATGGCTACACCTTC.